These T cell receptor beta chains were read from a single sample in a study of T cells after yellow fever vaccination. TCRdb reprocessed the 5' RACE reads via MiXCR and lists one record per CDR3 protein. Among roughly 500,000 distinct CDR3 sequences, 15% to 20% were seen once, and the ten largest hold approximately 15%. Sequencing used PBMCs, obtained 15 days after the yellow fever booster vaccination. The receptors derive from a man aged 25-45 years who received the YFV17D yellow fever vaccine. Each CDR3 is given with its conserved first and last residue. Fields, in order: J gene, clone size, V gene, D gene, CDR3 protein, CDR3 DNA. D genes are given only for firm matches. Not every row has a clone size; where given, it reads once, few, many or a size class.

>TRBJ2-1|.|TRBV10-2|TRBD2
CASSLSMAGVIDEQFF
TGCGCCAGCAGTCTCAGTATGGCGGGAGTTATTGATGAGCAGTTCTTC
>TRBJ2-3|.|TRBV7-2|TRBD2
CASSLIGSGRATDTQYF
TGTGCCAGCAGCTTAATCGGCAGCGGGAGGGCCACAGATACGCAGTATTTT
>TRBJ2-1|few|TRBV7-2|TRBD2
CASSLKSGRVDEQFF
TGTGCCAGCAGCTTAAAAAGCGGGAGGGTGGATGAGCAGTTCTTC
>TRBJ2-7|few|TRBV20-1|TRBD1
CSASNARDRAYEQYF
TGCAGTGCTAGTAATGCCCGGGACAGGGCGTACGAGCAGTACTTC
>TRBJ2-1|.|TRBV15|TRBD1
CATSIQGAVYNEQFF
TGTGCCACCAGCATACAGGGGGCGGTCTACAATGAGCAGTTCTTC
>TRBJ2-7|.|TRBV30|.
CAWSVAGGDTYEQYF
TGTGCCTGGAGTGTAGCCGGGGGCGATACCTACGAGCAGTACTTC
>TRBJ2-3|.|TRBV5-1|.
CASSAAIGSTDTQYF
TGCGCCAGCAGCGCCGCTATCGGGAGTACAGATACGCAGTATTTT
>TRBJ1-2|.|TRBV29-1|.
CSVTPTDNVGYTF
TGCAGCGTTACTCCGACAGACAATGTGGGCTACACCTTC
>TRBJ2-3|.|TRBV5-1|.
CASSFFLAGSRTDTQYF
TGCGCCAGCAGCTTTTTTCTCGCAGGGTCCCGCACAGATACGCAGTATTTT
>TRBJ1-3|.|TRBV27|.
CASRSPGSGNTIYF
TGTGCCAGCAGATCTCCGGGCTCTGGAAACACCATATATTTT
>TRBJ2-7|.|TRBV27|.
CASSPFGGVSYEQYF
TGTGCCAGCAGTCCCTTTGGGGGAGTCAGCTACGAGCAGTACTTC
>TRBJ1-6|few|TRBV7-8|.
CASSLETSFVIFTLHF
TGTGCCAGCAGCTTAGAGACTTCTTTCGTGATTTTTACCCTCCACTTT
>TRBJ2-1|.|TRBV25-1|TRBD2
CASSGGLAGEDSYNEQFF
TGTGCCAGCAGTGGAGGACTAGCGGGAGAAGACTCCTACAATGAGCAGTTCTTC
>TRBJ1-4|.|TRBV20-1|.
CSATPGVPGGEKLFF
TGCAGTGCTACACCGGGAGTCCCCGGTGGGGAAAAACTGTTTTTT
>TRBJ2-3|few|TRBV20-1|TRBD2
CSARLRGGTDTQYF
TGCAGTGCTAGATTGCGGGGGGGCACAGATACGCAGTATTTT
>TRBJ2-5|.|TRBV7-6|.
CASSLGDTKTQYF
TGTGCCAGCAGCTTGGGGGATACGAAGACCCAGTACTTC
>TRBJ2-7|few|TRBV28|.
CASSLGLADPYEQYF
TGTGCCAGCAGTTTAGGGTTAGCGGATCCCTACGAGCAGTACTTC
>TRBJ2-1|few|TRBV12-3/TRBV12-4|TRBD2
CASSMTSGRGNEQFF
TGTGCCAGCAGCATGACTAGCGGGAGAGGAAATGAGCAGTTCTTC
>TRBJ1-3|.|TRBV28|.
CASSLWSGNTIYF
TGTGCCAGCAGTTTATGGAGCGGGAACACCATATATTTT
>TRBJ2-1|few|TRBV15|.
CATSRGQLSYNEQFF
TGTGCCACCAGCCGAGGACAGCTCTCCTACAATGAGCAGTTCTTC
>TRBJ1-5|.|TRBV7-2|.
CASSSTNSNQPQHF
TGTGCCAGCAGCTCAACAAATAGCAATCAGCCCCAGCATTTT
>TRBJ2-1|few|TRBV11-2|.
CASLGTSSYNEQFF
TGTGCCAGCCTCGGGACCTCCTCCTACAATGAGCAGTTCTTC
>TRBJ1-6|few|TRBV12-3/TRBV12-4|TRBD1
CASRTGATPLHF
TGTGCCAGCCGCACAGGGGCGACACCCCTCCACTTT
>TRBJ2-2|few|TRBV4-2|.
CASSPRVRQGDTGELFF
TGTGCCAGCAGCCCGCGGGTACGTCAGGGAGACACCGGGGAGCTGTTTTTT
>TRBJ2-3|.|TRBV7-9|.
CASSSQYDTQYF
TGTGCCAGCAGCTCTCAATATGACACGCAGTATTTT
>TRBJ1-2|few|TRBV25-1|.
CASRTVYGYTF
TGTGCCAGCAGGACAGTCTATGGCTACACCTTC
>TRBJ2-5|.|TRBV7-8|.
CASSLRSSQETQYF
TGTGCCAGCAGCTTAAGATCCTCCCAAGAGACCCAGTACTTC
>TRBJ2-1|.|TRBV7-2|TRBD2
CASSRGLAGGPQFF
TGTGCCAGCAGCCGGGGTTTAGCGGGAGGGCCCCAGTTCTTC
>TRBJ2-5|few|TRBV20-1|TRBD2
CSARDRGGRVEETQYF
TGCAGTGCTAGAGATCGGGGCGGGAGAGTAGAGGAGACCCAGTACTTC
>TRBJ2-1|many|TRBV18|.
CASSQSVGQAEQFF
TGTGCCAGCTCACAATCTGTAGGGCAGGCTGAGCAGTTCTTC
>TRBJ2-1|.|TRBV6-4|TRBD2
CASMGGLKGGDEQFF
TGTGCCAGCATGGGGGGTTTAAAGGGAGGGGATGAGCAGTTCTTC
>TRBJ1-5|few|TRBV29-1|.
CSVGHNSNQPQHF
TGCAGCGTTGGACACAATAGCAATCAGCCCCAGCATTTT
>TRBJ2-3|.|TRBV15|TRBD1
CATSDREGQGDTQYF
TGTGCCACCAGTGACAGGGAAGGCCAGGGAGATACGCAGTATTTT
>TRBJ1-1|.|TRBV5-1|.
CASRDARGNTEAFF
TGCGCCAGCAGGGATGCCAGGGGGAACACTGAAGCTTTCTTT
>TRBJ2-3|few|TRBV20-1|.
CSARRGHPRNTQYF
TGCAGTGCCCGTCGGGGACACCCAAGAAATACGCAGTATTTT